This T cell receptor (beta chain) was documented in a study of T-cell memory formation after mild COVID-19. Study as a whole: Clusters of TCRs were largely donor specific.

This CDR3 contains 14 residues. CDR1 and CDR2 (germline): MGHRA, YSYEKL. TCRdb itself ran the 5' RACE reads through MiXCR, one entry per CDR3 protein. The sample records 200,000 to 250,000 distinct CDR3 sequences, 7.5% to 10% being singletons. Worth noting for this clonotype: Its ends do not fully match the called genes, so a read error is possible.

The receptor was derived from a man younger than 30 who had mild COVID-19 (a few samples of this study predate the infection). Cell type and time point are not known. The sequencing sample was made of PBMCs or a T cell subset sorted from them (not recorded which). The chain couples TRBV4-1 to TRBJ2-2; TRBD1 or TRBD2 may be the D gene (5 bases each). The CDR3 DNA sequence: TGCGCCAGCAGACTGACAGAGAACACCGGGGAGCTGATTTTT. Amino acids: CASRLTENTGELIF.